This T cell receptor beta chain derives from a study of neoadjuvant anti-PD-1 for oral cavity cancer. Study details: Around day 43, patients without progression received a fourth nivolumab dose before surgery.

This clone was counted a single time. Its antigen is undetermined. TCRdb's table, derived via immunoSEQ multiplex PCR, lists solely in-frame clones and lacks some. The table shows tens of thousands of clones, with approximately 85% occurring only once. General study findings and limits: Treg/Th17 ratio rose with pretreatment blood and fell with post-treatment tumor TCRbeta clonality.

Sample time point: after neoadjuvant nivolumab, at surgical resection. PBMCs were not maintained or expanded in culture before analysis. The CDR3 contains 20 residues. Germline assignment: CDR1 LGHNA and CDR2 YNFKEQ. With 1 base clipped from V and 0 bases from J, the junction kept 17 bases outside the gene matches. The chain is built from TRBV4-2 and TRBJ2-7, with 8 positions matching TRBD2. Sample: PBMCs, taken after nivolumab (anti-PD-1) treatment. This receptor was taken from a person aged 40 to 85 with oral cavity squamous cell carcinoma. The CDR3: CASSQVSREREKRISYEQYF. CDR3 nucleotides: TGTGCCAGCAGCCAAGTCTCACGGGAGCGGGAGAAAAGGATCTCCTACGAGCAGTACTTC.